The 9 T cell receptor beta chains below all came from one sample that was sequenced in a study of memory CD4+ T cells and cytomegalovirus serostatus. Assay: immunoSEQ multiplex PCR; the TCRdb copy retains only in-frame clones and omits some. The table shows approximately 45,000 clones, with about 80% occurring only once. The sort gate was single viable CD3+CD4+CD8-CD45RO+ cells for memory CD4+ T cells. The sequenced material came from memory CD4+ T cells from blood. The receptor source for this set is an adult in good health and CMV-seronegative.

V is TRBV4-1 and J is TRBJ2-6, with TRBD2 as a possible D gene (6 bases). CDR1 is MGHRA and CDR2 is YSYEKL in the germline V gene. This CDR3 region has 17 residues. Trimming took off 4 bases at V and 0 bases at J, with 13 bases between the two ends. The DNA for the CDR3 is TGCGCCAGCAGCCCGGCGGGACTGTCCTCTGGGGCCAACGTCCTGACTTTC. Translating it yields CASSPAGLSSGANVLTF.

The J gene is TRBJ2-5, the V gene TRBV18; 11 bases fit TRBD2. Per the germline V gene, CDR1 is KGHSH and CDR2 is LQKENI. V dropped 3 bases and J dropped 7; count of bases not matched to a gene: 10. This CDR3 has 16 amino acids. This chain's CDR3 is CASSPVGTSGMATQYF. DNA for the CDR3: TGTGCCAGCTCACCTGTCGGGACTAGCGGTATGGCGACCCAGTACTTC. Full variable domain (remainder filled in from reference TRBV18 and TRBJ2-5): NAGVMQNPRHLVRRRGQEARLRCSPMKGHSHVYWYRQLPEEGLKFMVYLQKENIIDESGMPKERFSAEFPKEGPSILRIQQVVRGDSAAYFCASSPVGTSGMATQYFGPGTRLLVL.

The chain employs TRBV5-4 and TRBJ2-1; D uncertain. V lost 0 bases and J 4 bases, leaving 11 bases between the germline ends. The CDR3 totals 15 residues. Germline V gene sequence: CDR1 SGHNT, CDR2 YYREEE (reference sequence). DNA for the CDR3: TGTGCCAGCAGCTTGGCGAGTACAGCATACAATGAGCAGTTCTTC. It is translated as CASSLASTAYNEQFF.

As for this clone: Compared with germline, one end of the junction differs, possibly owing to a read error. The chain carries TRBV20-1 and TRBJ2-3, with D uncertain. The CDR3 has 11 residues. Germline lookup yields CDR1 DFQATT and CDR2 SNEGSKA (reference sequence). The CDR3 is CSVRLEDTQYF. As DNA, the CDR3 is TGCAGTGTTAGACTCGAGGATACGCAGTATTTT.

This clone was picked up one time. The V gene is TRBV7-2, the J gene TRBJ1-5; possibly TRBD1 for D (6 bases). From germline, CDR1 is SGHTA and CDR2 FQGNSA. The CDR3 covers 16 residues. Trimming removed 1 base at V and 2 bases at J, with 12 bases between. CDR3 bases: TGTGCCAGCAGCTTAGGCCGCGGGGGCGGCAATCAGCCCCAGCATTTT. It encodes CASSLGRGGGNQPQHF.

This clone qualifies as medium-sized. V and J are TRBV11-3 and TRBJ1-1, with 7 bases that match TRBD1. V gave up 5 bases and J gave up 4 bases; unmatched junction bases: 4. Per the germline V gene, CDR1 is SGHNT and CDR2 is YENEEA. The CDR3 contains 13 residues. The CDR3 DNA follows: TGTGCCAGCAGCAAGACAGGGCCCACTGAAGCTTTCTTT. This gives the protein CASSKTGPTEAFF.

V is TRBV7-9 and J is TRBJ2-5, with 8 bases that match TRBD2. This CDR3 comprises 14 residues. Germline assignment: CDR1 SEHNR and CDR2 FQNEAQ (reference sequence). The J segment lost 5 bases and the V segment lost 5 bases, leaving 7 bases of the junction unmatched. This CDR3 reads CASSRAGGAETQYF. CDR3 nucleotides: TGTGCCAGCAGCAGGGCGGGAGGAGCGGAGACCCAGTACTTC.

The rearrangement joins TRBV30 to TRBJ2-1; 9 nucleotides match TRBD2. V gave up 0 bases and J gave up 4 bases; unmatched junction bases: 1. This CDR3 contains 14 residues. Germline V gene sequence: CDR1 GTSNPN, CDR2 SVGIG (reference sequence). The CDR3 region is CAWSVLAGYNEQFF. CDR3 nucleotide sequence: TGTGCCTGGAGTGTACTAGCGGGTTACAATGAGCAGTTCTTC.

This clone was counted once. The same CDR3 arises from other DNA sequences in this sample as well. This sequence joins TRBV6-5 and TRBJ1-1; D not resolved. V was pared by 0 bases and J by 0 bases, with 2 bases between. This CDR3 spans 13 amino acids. CDR1 and CDR2 (germline): MNHEY, SVGAGI. CDR3 sequence: CASSYSLNTEAFF. DNA of the CDR3: TGTGCCAGCAGTTACTCGCTGAACACTGAAGCTTTCTTT.